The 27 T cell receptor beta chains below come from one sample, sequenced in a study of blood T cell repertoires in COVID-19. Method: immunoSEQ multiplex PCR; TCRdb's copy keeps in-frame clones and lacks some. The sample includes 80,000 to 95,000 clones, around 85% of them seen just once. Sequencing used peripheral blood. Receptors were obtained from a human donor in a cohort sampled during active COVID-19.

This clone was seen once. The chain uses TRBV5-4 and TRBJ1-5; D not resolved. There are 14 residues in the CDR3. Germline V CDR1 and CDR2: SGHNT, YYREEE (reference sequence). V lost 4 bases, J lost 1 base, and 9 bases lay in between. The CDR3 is CASSDGGSNQPQHF. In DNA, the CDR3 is TGTGCCAGCAGCGACGGCGGCAGCAATCAGCCCCAGCATTTT.

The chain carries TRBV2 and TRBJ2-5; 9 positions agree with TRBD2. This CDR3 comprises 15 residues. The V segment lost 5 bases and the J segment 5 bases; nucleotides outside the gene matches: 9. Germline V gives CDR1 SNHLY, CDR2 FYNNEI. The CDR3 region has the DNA TGTGCCAGCAGTAAAAGCGGGGGGCAGGGGGAGACCCAGTACTTC. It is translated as CASSKSGGQGETQYF.

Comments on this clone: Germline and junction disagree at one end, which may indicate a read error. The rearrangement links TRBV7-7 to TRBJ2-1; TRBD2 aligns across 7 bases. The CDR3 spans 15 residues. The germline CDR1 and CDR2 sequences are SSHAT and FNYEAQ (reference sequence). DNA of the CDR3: TGTGCTAGCAGCTTAAGTCCAGCGGGGTACAATGAGCAGTTCTTC. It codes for CASSLSPAGYNEQFF.

CDR3 sequence reads: CASTPLAATYNEQFF. For the CDR3, the DNA is TGTGCCAGCACCCCTCTAGCGGCCACCTACAATGAGCAGTTCTTC. V gene TRBV7-3 combines with J gene TRBJ2-1; 7 bases line up with TRBD2. The CDR3 runs to 15 residues. CDR1 is SGHTA, CDR2 FQGTGA, per germline. Trimming removed 7 bases from V and 2 bases from J; junction bases left unmatched: 8. Full variable domain (outside the CDR3, taken from reference TRBV7-3 and TRBJ2-1): GAGVSQTPSNKVTEKGKYVELRCDPISGHTALYWYRQSLGQGPEFLIYFQGTGAADDSGLPNDRFFAVRPEGSVSTLKIQRTERGDSAVYLCASTPLAATYNEQFFGPGTRLTVL.

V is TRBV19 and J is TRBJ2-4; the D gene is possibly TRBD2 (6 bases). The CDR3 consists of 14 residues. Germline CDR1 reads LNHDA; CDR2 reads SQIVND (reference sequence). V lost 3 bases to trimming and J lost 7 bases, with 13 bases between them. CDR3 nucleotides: TGTGCCAGTAGTATCTGGCTCCGGGGGAACATTCAGTACTTC. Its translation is CASSIWLRGNIQYF.

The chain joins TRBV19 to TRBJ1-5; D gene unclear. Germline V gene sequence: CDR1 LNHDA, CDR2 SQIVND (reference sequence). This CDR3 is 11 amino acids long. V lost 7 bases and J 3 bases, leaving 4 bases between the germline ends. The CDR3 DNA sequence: TGTGCCAGTACCATCAATCAGCCCCAGCATTTT. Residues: CASTINQPQHF. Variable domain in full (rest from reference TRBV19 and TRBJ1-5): DGGITQSPKYLFRKEGQNVTLSCEQNLNHDAMYWYRQDPGQGLRLIYYSQIVNDFQKGDIAEGYSVSREKKESFPLTVTSAQKNPTAFYLCASTINQPQHFGDGTRLSIL.

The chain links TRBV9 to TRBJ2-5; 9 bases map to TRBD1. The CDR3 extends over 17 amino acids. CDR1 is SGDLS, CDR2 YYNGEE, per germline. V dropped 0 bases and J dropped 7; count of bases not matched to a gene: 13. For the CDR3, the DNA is TGTGCCAGCAGCGTAGGATATTTGGGACAGGGTTCGGGGACCCAGTACTTC. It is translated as CASSVGYLGQGSGTQYF.

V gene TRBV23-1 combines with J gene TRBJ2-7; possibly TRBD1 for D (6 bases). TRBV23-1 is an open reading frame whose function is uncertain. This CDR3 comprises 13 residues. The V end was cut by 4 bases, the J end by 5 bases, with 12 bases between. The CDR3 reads CASSLAQGHEQYF. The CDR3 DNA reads TGCGCCAGCAGTCTCGCACAGGGTCACGAGCAGTACTTC.

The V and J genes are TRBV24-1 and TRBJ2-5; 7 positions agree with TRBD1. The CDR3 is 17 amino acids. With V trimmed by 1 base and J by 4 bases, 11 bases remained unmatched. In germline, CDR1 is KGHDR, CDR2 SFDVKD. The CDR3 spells CATSDFRQGRGGETQYF. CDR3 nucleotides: TGTGCCACCAGTGATTTTCGACAGGGACGAGGGGGAGAGACCCAGTACTTC.

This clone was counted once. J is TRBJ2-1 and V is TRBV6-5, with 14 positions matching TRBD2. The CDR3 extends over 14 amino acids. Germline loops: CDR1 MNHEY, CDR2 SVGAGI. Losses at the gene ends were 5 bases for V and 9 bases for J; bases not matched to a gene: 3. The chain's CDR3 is CASSRLAGGPEQFF. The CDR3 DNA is TGTGCCAGCAGTCGACTAGCGGGGGGGCCTGAGCAGTTCTTC.

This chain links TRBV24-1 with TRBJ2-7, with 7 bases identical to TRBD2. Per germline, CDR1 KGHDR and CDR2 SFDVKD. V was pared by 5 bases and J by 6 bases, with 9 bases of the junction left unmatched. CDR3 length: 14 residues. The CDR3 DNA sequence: TGTGCCACCAGTGCCCCCTGGGAGGGAGGCGAGCAGTACTTC. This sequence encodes CATSAPWEGGEQYF.

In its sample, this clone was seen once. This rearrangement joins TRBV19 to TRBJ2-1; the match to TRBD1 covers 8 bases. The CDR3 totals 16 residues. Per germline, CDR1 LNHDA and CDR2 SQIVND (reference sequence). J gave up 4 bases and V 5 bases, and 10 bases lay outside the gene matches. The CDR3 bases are TGTGCCAGTAGTCTCTCCGACAGGGGTCCATACAATGAGCAGTTCTTC. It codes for CASSLSDRGPYNEQFF. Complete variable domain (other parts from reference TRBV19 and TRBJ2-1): DGGITQSPKYLFRKEGQNVTLSCEQNLNHDAMYWYRQDPGQGLRLIYYSQIVNDFQKGDIAEGYSVSREKKESFPLTVTSAQKNPTAFYLCASSLSDRGPYNEQFFGPGTRLTVL.

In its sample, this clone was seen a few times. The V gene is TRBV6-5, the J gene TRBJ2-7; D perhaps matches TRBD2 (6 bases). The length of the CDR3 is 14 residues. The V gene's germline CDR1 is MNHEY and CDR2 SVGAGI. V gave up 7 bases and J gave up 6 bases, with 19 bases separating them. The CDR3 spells CASIQRVAVGEQYF. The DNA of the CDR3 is TGTGCCAGCATTCAGCGGGTGGCAGTTGGCGAGCAGTACTTC.

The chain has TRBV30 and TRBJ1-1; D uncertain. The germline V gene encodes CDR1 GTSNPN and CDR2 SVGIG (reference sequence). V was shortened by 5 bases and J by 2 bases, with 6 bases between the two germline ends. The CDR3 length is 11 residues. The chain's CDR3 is CAWALNTEAFF. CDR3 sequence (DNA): TGTGCCTGGGCCCTTAACACTGAAGCTTTCTTT.

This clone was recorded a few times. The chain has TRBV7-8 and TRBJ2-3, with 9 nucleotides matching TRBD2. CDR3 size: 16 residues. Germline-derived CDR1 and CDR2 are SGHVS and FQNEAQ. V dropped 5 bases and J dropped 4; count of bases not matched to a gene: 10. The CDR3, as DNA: TGTGCCAGCAGCCCTACTTTAGCGGGAGTAGCAGATACGCAGTATTTT. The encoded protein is CASSPTLAGVADTQYF.

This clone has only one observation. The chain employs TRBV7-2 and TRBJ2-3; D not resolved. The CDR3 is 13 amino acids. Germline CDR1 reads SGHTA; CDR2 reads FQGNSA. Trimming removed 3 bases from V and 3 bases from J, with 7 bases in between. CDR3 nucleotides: TGTGCCAGCAGCTTGCAGGTAACAGATACGCAGTATTTT. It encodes CASSLQVTDTQYF.

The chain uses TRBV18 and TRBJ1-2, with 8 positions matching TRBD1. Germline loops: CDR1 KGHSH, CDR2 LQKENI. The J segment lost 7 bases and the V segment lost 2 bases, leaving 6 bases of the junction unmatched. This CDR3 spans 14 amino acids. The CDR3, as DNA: TGTGCCAGCTCACCAAGGACAGGGTCTAGTGGCTACACCTTC. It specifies CASSPRTGSSGYTF.

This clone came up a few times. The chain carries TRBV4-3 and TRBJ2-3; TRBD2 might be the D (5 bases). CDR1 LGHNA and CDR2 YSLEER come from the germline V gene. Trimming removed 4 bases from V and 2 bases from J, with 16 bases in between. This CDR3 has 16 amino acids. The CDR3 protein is CASSRRPPEATDTQYF. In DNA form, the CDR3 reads TGCGCCAGCAGCCGCCGACCTCCGGAGGCCACAGATACGCAGTATTTT.

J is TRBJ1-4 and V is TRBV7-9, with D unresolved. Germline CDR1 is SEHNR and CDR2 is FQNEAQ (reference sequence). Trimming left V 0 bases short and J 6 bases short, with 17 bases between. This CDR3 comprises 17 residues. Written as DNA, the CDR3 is TGTGCCAGCAGCTTAGCGCGGACGGGGTGGGGAGATGAAAAACTGTTTTTT. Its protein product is CASSLARTGWGDEKLFF.

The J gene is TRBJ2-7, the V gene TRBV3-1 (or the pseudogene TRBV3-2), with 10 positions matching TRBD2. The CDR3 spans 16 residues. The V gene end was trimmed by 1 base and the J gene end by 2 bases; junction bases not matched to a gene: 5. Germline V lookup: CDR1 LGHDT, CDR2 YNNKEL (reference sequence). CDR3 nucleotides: TGTGCCAGCAGCCAAGGTTTAAGCGGGGGGGCCTACGAGCAGTACTTC. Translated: CASSQGLSGGAYEQYF.

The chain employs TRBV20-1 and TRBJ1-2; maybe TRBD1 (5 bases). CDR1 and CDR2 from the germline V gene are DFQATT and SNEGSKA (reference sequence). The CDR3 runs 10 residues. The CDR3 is CVAGPRGYTF. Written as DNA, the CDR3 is TGCGTGGCAGGGCCTAGAGGCTACACCTTC.

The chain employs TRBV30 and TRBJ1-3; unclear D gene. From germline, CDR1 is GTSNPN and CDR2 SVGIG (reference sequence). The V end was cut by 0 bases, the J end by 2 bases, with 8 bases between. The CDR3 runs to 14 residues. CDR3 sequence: CAWSVRRAGNTIYF. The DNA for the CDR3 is TGTGCCTGGAGTGTACGGAGGGCTGGAAACACCATATATTTT.

The CDR3 region has the DNA TGTGCCAGTAGTACGTACGTCGGGACGGGAGCCTACGAGCAGTACTTC. Protein product: CASSTYVGTGAYEQYF. The chain links TRBV19 to TRBJ2-7; tentatively, D is TRBD2 (6 bases). Between the trimmed V and J ends, which lost 4 bases and 2 bases, there was a span of 18 bases. The CDR3 has 16 amino acids. Germline-derived CDR1 and CDR2 are LNHDA and SQIVND (reference sequence).

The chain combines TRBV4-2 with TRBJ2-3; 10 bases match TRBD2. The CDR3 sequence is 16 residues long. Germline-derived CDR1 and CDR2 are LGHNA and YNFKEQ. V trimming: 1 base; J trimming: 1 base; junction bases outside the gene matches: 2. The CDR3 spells CASSQVLAGGTDTQYF. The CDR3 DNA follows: TGTGCCAGCAGCCAAGTTCTAGCGGGGGGCACAGATACGCAGTATTTT.

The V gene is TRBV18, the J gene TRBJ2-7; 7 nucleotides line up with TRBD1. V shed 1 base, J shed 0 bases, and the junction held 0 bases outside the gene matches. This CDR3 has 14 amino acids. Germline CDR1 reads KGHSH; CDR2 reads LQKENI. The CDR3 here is CASSPRDSSYEQYF. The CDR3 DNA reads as TGTGCCAGCTCACCACGGGACAGCTCCTACGAGCAGTACTTC. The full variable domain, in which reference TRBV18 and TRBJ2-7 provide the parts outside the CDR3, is NAGVMQNPRHLVRRRGQEARLRCSPMKGHSHVYWYRQLPEEGLKFMVYLQKENIIDESGMPKERFSAEFPKEGPSILRIQQVVRGDSAAYFCASSPRDSSYEQYFGPGTRLTVT.

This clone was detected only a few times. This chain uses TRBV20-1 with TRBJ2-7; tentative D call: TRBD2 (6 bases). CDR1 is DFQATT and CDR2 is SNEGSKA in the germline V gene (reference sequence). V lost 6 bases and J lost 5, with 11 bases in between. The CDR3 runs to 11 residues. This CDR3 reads CSAASGHEQYF. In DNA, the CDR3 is TGCAGTGCGGCCAGCGGGCACGAGCAGTACTTC.

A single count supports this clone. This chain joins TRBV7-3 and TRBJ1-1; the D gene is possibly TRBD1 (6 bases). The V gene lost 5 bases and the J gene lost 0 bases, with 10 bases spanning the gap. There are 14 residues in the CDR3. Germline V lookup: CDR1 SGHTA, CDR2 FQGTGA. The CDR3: CASSPTGLNTEAFF. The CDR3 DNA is TGTGCCAGCAGCCCGACAGGCCTGAACACTGAAGCTTTCTTT. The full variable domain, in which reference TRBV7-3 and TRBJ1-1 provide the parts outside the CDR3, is GAGVSQTPSNKVTEKGKYVELRCDPISGHTALYWYRQSLGQGPEFLIYFQGTGAADDSGLPNDRFFAVRPEGSVSTLKIQRTERGDSAVYLCASSPTGLNTEAFFGQGTRLTVV.